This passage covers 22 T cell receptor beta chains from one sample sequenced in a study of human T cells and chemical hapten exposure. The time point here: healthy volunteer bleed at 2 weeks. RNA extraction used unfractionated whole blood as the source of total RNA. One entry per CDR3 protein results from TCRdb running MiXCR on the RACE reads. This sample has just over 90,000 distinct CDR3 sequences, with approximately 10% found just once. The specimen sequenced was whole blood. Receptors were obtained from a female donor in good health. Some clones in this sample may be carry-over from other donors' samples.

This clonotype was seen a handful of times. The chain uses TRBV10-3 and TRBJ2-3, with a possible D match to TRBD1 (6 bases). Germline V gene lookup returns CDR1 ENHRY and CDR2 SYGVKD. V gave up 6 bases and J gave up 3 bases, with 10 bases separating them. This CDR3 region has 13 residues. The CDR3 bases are TGTGCCATCAGGGACAGCTTAACAGATACGCAGTATTTT. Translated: CAIRDSLTDTQYF.

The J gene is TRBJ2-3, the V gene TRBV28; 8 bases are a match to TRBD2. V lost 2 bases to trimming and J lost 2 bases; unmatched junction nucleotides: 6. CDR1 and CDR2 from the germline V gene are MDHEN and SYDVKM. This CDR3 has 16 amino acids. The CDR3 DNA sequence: TGTGCCAGCAGTTTAGCACAGCGGGAGACCACAGATACGCAGTATTTT. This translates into CASSLAQRETTDTQYF.

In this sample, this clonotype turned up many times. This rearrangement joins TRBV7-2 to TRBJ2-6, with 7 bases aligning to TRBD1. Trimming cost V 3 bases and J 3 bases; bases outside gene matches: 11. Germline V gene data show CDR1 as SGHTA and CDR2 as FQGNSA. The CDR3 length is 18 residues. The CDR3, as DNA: TGTGCCAGCAGCTTCCGAAGTCACAGGGGAAGTGGGGCCAACGTCCTGACTTTC. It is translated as CASSFRSHRGSGANVLTF.

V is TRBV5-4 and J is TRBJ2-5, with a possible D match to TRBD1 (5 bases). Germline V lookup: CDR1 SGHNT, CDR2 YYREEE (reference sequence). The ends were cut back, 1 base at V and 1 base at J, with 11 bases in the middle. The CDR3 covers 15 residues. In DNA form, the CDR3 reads TGTGCCAGCAGCTTGAAAGGGCAGGGCCAAGAGACCCAGTACTTC. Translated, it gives CASSLKGQGQETQYF.

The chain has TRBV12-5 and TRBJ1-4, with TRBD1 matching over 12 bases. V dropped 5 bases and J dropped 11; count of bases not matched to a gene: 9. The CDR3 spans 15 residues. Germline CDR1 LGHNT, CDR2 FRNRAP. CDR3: CASGHTGQGAWKLFF. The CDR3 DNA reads TGTGCTAGTGGTCATACGGGACAGGGGGCATGGAAACTGTTTTTT.

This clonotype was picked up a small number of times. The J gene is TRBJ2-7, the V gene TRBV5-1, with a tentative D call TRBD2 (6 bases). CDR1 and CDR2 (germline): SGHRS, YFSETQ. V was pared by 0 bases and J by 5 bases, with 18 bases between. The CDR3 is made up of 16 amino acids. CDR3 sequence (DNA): TGCGCCAGCAGCTTGGGCGGGGCCGGTTTAATGGACGAGCAGTACTTC. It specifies CASSLGGAGLMDEQYF. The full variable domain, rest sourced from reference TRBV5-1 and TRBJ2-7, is KAGVTQTPRYLIKTRGQQVTLSCSPISGHRSVSWYQQTPGQGLQFLFEYFSETQRNKGNFPGRFSGRQFSNSRSEMNVSTLELGDSALYLCASSLGGAGLMDEQYFGPGTRLTVT.

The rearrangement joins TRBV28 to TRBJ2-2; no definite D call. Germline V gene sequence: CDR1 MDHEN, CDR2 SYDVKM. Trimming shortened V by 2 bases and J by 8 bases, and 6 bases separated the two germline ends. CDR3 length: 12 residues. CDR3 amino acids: CASSLTGGELFF. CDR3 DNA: TGTGCCAGCAGTTTAACCGGGGGGGAGCTGTTTTTT.

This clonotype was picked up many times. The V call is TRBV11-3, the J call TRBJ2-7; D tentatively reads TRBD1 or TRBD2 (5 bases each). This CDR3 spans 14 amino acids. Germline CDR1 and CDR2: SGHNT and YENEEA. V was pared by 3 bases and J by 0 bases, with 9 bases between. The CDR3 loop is CASSFGDDSYEQYF. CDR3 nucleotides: TGTGCCAGCAGCTTCGGGGACGACTCCTACGAGCAGTACTTC.

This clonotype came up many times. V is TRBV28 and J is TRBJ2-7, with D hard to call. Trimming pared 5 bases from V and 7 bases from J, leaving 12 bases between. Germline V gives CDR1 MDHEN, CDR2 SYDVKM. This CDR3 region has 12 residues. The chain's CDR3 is CASSRRNGEQYF. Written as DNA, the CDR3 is TGTGCCAGCAGTCGACGGAATGGGGAGCAGTACTTC.

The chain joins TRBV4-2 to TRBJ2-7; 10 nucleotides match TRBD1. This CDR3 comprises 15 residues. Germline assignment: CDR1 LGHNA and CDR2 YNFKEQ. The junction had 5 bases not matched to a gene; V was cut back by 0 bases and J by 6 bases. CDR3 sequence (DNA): TGTGCCAGCAGCCAAGAAGGGACAGGGGTTATCGAGCAGTACTTC. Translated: CASSQEGTGVIEQYF.

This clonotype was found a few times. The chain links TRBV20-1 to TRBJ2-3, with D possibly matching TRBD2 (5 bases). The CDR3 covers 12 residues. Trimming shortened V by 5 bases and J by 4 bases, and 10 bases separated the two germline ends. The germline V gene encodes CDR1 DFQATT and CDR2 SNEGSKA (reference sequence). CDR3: CSALARADTQYF. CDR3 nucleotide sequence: TGCAGTGCTCTGGCGAGGGCAGATACGCAGTATTTT.

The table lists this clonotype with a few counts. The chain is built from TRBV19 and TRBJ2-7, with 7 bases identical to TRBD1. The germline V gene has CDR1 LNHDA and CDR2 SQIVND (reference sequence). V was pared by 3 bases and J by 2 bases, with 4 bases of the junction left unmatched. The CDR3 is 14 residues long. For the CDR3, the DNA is TGTGCCAGTAGTATCAGGGGGTCCCCCTACGAGCAGTACTTC. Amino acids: CASSIRGSPYEQYF. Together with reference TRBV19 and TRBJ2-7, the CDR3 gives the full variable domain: DGGITQSPKYLFRKEGQNVTLSCEQNLNHDAMYWYRQDPGQGLRLIYYSQIVNDFQKGDIAEGYSVSREKKESFPLTVTSAQKNPTAFYLCASSIRGSPYEQYFGPGTRLTVT.

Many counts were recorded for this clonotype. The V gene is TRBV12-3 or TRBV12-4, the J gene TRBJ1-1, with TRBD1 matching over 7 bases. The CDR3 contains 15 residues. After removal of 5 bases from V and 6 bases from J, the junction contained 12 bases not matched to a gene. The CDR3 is CASSPRGEGIAEAFF. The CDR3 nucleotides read TGTGCCAGCAGTCCCAGGGGGGAGGGGATAGCTGAAGCTTTCTTT.

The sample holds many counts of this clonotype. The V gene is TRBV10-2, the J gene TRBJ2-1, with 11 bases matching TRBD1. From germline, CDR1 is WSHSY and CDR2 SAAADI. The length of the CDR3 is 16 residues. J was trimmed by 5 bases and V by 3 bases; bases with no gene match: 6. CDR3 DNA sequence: TGCGCCAGCAGTGACTGGACAGGGGGCTTTCACAATGAGCAGTTCTTC. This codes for CASSDWTGGFHNEQFF.

CDR3 sequence: CASQHYSNQPQHF. In DNA, the CDR3 is TGTGCCAGTCAGCATTATAGCAATCAGCCCCAGCATTTT. This chain links TRBV28 with TRBJ1-5, with D unclear. CDR1 is MDHEN and CDR2 is SYDVKM in the germline V gene. V dropped 9 bases and J dropped 0 bases, with 9 bases sitting between them. The CDR3 has 13 amino acids.

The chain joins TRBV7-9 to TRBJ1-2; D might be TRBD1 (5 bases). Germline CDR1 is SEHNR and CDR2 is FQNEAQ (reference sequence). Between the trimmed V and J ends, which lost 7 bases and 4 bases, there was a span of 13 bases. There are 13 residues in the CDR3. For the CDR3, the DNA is TGTGCCAGCAACCAGGGTGTGGGCTATGGCTACACCTTC. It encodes CASNQGVGYGYTF.

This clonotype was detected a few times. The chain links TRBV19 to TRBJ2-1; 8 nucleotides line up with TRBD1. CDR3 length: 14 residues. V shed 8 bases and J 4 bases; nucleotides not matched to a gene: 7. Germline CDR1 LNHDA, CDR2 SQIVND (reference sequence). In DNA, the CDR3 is TGTGCCAGTCGAGACAGGGGACAGTACAATGAGCAGTTCTTC. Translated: CASRDRGQYNEQFF.

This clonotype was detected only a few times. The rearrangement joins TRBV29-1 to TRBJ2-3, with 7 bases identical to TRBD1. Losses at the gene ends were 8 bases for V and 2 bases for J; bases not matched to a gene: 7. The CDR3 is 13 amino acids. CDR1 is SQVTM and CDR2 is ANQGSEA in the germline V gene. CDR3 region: CSYWDSPTDTQYF. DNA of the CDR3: TGCAGCTACTGGGACAGCCCCACAGATACGCAGTATTTT.

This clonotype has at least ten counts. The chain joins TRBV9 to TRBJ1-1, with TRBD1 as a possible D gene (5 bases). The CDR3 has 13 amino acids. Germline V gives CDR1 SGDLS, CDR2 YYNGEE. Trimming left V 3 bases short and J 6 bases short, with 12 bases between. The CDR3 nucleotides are TGTGCCAGCAGCGCGGGGGGAGGAGCTGAAGCTTTCTTT. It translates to CASSAGGGAEAFF.

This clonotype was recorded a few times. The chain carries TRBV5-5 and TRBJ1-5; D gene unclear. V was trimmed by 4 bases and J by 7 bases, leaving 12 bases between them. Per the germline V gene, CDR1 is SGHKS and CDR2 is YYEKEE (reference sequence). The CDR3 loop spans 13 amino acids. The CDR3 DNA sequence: TGTGCCAGCAGCCCCTGGGGAGGGCAGCCCCAGCATTTT. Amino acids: CASSPWGGQPQHF.

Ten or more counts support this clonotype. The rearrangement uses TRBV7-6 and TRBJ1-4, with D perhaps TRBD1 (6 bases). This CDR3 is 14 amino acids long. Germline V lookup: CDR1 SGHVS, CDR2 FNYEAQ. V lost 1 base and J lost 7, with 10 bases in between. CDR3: CASSLEPGVEKLFF. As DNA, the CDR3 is TGTGCCAGCAGCTTAGAGCCAGGGGTTGAAAAACTGTTTTTT.

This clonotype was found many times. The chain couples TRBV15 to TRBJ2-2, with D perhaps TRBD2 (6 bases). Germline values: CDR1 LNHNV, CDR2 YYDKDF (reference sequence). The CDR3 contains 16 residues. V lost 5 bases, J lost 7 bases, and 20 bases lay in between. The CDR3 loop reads CATSSQTGVYGGELFF. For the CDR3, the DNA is TGTGCCACCAGCTCCCAAACGGGGGTTTATGGCGGGGAGCTGTTTTTT.